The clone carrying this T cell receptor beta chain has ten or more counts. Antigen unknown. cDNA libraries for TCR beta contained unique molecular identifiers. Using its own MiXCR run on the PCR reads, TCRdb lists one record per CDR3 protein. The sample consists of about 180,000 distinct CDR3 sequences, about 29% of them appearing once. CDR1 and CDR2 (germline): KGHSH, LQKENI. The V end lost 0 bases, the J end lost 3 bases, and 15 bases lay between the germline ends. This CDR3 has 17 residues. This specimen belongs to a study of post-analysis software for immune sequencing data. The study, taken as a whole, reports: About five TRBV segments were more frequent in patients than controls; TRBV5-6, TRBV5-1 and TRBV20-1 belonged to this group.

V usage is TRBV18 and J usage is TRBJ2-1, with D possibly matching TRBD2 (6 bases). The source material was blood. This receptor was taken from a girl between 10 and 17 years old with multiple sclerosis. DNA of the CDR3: TGTGCCAGCTCACCACCGAACTGGCGGGATCTCTACAATGAGCAGTTCTTC. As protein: CASSPPNWRDLYNEQFF.